The 17 T cell receptor beta chains below come from one sample, sequenced in a study of T cells after yellow fever vaccination. A single record per CDR3 protein comes from TCRdb applying MiXCR to the 5' RACE reads. This table has some 130,000 distinct CDR3 sequences, around 6.3% appearing once. The sample consisted of CD4+ T cells sorted from PBMCs, taken 10 days after the yellow fever booster vaccination. All receptors derive from a man aged 30 to 45 who received the YFV17D yellow fever vaccine.

This clonotype was detected many times. The V and J genes are TRBV7-2 and TRBJ2-7; D unclear. V was trimmed by 1 base and J by 1 base, leaving 11 bases between them. Germline V gives CDR1 SGHTA, CDR2 FQGNSA. This CDR3 is 15 amino acids long. The DNA of the CDR3 is TGTGCCAGCAGCTTAGAATTTGGATATTCCTACGAGCAGTACTTC. Its protein product is CASSLEFGYSYEQYF.

This clonotype was picked up many times. The chain combines TRBV20-1 with TRBJ2-7; the D call may be TRBD1 or TRBD2 (5 bases each). This CDR3 is 15 amino acids long. Germline loops: CDR1 DFQATT, CDR2 SNEGSKA (reference sequence). V shed 2 bases and J shed 3 bases, with 17 bases lying between them. CDR3 nucleotide sequence: TGCAGTGCTAGACGCCCCGGGGCCCCCAGCTACGAGCAGTACTTC. It is translated as CSARRPGAPSYEQYF.

This clonotype was seen many times. This chain connects TRBV5-1 to TRBJ2-1; D is unresolved. This CDR3 region has 13 residues. The V and J ends lost 4 bases and 8 bases respectively, with 13 bases between them. Looked up from germline, CDR1 is SGHRS and CDR2 is YFSETQ. The CDR3 coding sequence is TGCGCCAGCAGCACCCGGGCCGGCGATGAGCAGTTCTTC. Its translation: CASSTRAGDEQFF.

This clonotype was seen more than once but under ten times. The chain combines TRBV28 with TRBJ1-4, with D possibly being TRBD1 (5 bases). This CDR3 is built from 15 residues. The germline gives CDR1 MDHEN, CDR2 SYDVKM. V lost 6 bases, J lost 3 bases, and 14 bases lay in between. The CDR3: CASSRLTGSNEKLFF. The CDR3 DNA follows: TGTGCCAGCAGCCGACTAACAGGTTCTAATGAAAAACTGTTTTTT.

This clonotype was recorded at least ten times. The genes are TRBV5-6 and TRBJ2-7; D perhaps matches TRBD2 (6 bases). Trimming removed 5 bases at V and 5 bases at J, with 20 bases between. The CDR3 runs 15 residues. Germline V lookup: CDR1 SGHDT, CDR2 YYEEEE. CDR3 bases: TGTGCCAGCAGTGCTGGATACGGGAGTAGGAACGAGCAGTACTTC. It codes for CASSAGYGSRNEQYF. Full variable domain (rest looked up from reference TRBV5-6 and TRBJ2-7): DAGVTQSPTHLIKTRGQQVTLRCSPKSGHDTVSWYQQALGQGPQFIFQYYEEEERQRGNFPDRFSGHQFPNYSSELNVNALLLGDSALYLCASSAGYGSRNEQYFGPGTRLTVT.

This sequence joins TRBV4-1 and TRBJ2-7; D may match TRBD1 or TRBD2 (5 bases each). The CDR3 has 15 amino acids. V dropped 4 bases and J dropped 0 bases, with 13 bases sitting between them. CDR1 and CDR2 from the germline V gene are MGHRA and YSYEKL. CDR3 protein: CASSLRGPSSYEQYF. The CDR3 DNA follows: TGCGCCAGCAGCCTCCGGGGCCCCAGCTCCTACGAGCAGTACTTC.

This clonotype has at least ten counts. The rearrangement links TRBV7-9 to TRBJ2-7; unclear D gene. V was shortened by 5 bases and J by 6 bases, with 17 bases between the two germline ends. Germline V lookup: CDR1 SEHNR, CDR2 FQNEAQ (reference sequence). The length of the CDR3 is 14 residues. CDR3: CASSPQLGYSEQYF. DNA for the CDR3: TGTGCCAGCAGCCCCCAGCTAGGATATAGCGAGCAGTACTTC.

The chain joins TRBV7-2 to TRBJ2-7; 10 bases match TRBD2. The CDR3 has 15 residues. CDR1 and CDR2 (germline): SGHTA, FQGNSA. Trimming removed 5 bases from V and 5 bases from J; junction bases left unmatched: 9. The chain's CDR3 is CASSEMGLASHEQYF. CDR3 nucleotides: TGTGCCAGCAGCGAAATGGGACTAGCGAGCCACGAGCAGTACTTC.

Concerning this clonotype itself: A much larger clone sits a single nucleotide away, making a read error possible. The J gene is TRBJ2-2, the V gene TRBV19; tentatively, D is TRBD1 (6 bases). V lost 5 bases, J lost 5 bases, and 18 bases lay in between. The CDR3 contains 16 residues. CDR1 is LNHDA and CDR2 is SQIVND in the germline V gene (reference sequence). CDR3 DNA: TGTGCCAGTAGTGCCGGGTCAGGGGCCGCTACCGGGGAGCTGTTTTTT. Protein: CASSAGSGAATGELFF.

At least ten counts were recorded for this clonotype. This chain links TRBV5-4 with TRBJ2-5; TRBD2 matches 9 bases. V shed 10 bases, J shed 5 bases, and the junction held 9 bases outside the gene matches. Germline-derived CDR1 and CDR2 are SGHNT and YYREEE (reference sequence). The CDR3 loop spans 13 amino acids. CDR3 sequence (DNA): TGTGCCCTTGGGTCTAGCGGGGAGGAGACCCAGTACTTC. This gives the protein CALGSSGEETQYF.

The sample holds one count of this clonotype. The chain combines TRBV5-1 with TRBJ2-2; D gene uncertain. Trimming left V 0 bases short and J 3 bases short, with 9 bases between. The germline CDR1 and CDR2 sequences are SGHRS and YFSETQ. The CDR3 covers 15 residues. The CDR3 is CASSLDGLDTGELFF. The CDR3 DNA reads as TGCGCCAGCAGCTTGGACGGATTGGACACCGGGGAGCTGTTTTTT.

This clonotype was counted ten times or more. The chain combines TRBV20-1 with TRBJ2-5; 12 bases match TRBD2. This CDR3 spans 14 amino acids. The J segment lost 2 bases and the V segment lost 6 bases, leaving 4 bases of the junction unmatched. Germline V gene data show CDR1 as DFQATT and CDR2 as SNEGSKA (reference sequence). CDR3 sequence (DNA): TGCAGTGCCACTAGCGGGAGGTCACAAGAGACCCAGTACTTC. Its protein product is CSATSGRSQETQYF.

This clonotype was detected ten times or more. The rearrangement joins TRBV12-3 or TRBV12-4 to TRBJ2-7, with TRBD2 matching over 7 bases. The ends lost 9 bases at V and 7 bases at J; junction bases unmatched: 15. CDR3 length: 14 amino acids. CDR3 protein: CASGDWGGTGEQYF. CDR3 in DNA: TGTGCCAGTGGGGACTGGGGAGGGACGGGGGAGCAGTACTTC.

This chain links TRBV27 with TRBJ2-1; 9 bases match TRBD2. CDR1 is MNHEY and CDR2 is SMNVEV in the germline V gene (reference sequence). The CDR3 spans 16 residues. Trimming took 5 bases from V and 6 from J; bases not matched to a gene: 11. The DNA of the CDR3 is TGTGCCAGCAGTGGGTTGAGTTTAGCGGGAGTCAATGAGCAGTTCTTC. It translates to CASSGLSLAGVNEQFF.

This clonotype was counted at least ten times. No DNA is shown, since the ends of the CDR3 on it are uncertain; the CDR3 is the one TCRdb lists. This chain joins TRBV10-3 and TRBJ2-7. The length of the CDR3 is 13 amino acids, counting both ends. Germline V gives CDR1 ENHRY, CDR2 SYGVKD. This CDR3 is CAISTSAIYEQYF.

This clonotype was picked up many times. The chain joins TRBV19 to TRBJ1-2, with 7 nucleotides matching TRBD1. Per the germline V gene, CDR1 is LNHDA and CDR2 is SQIVND (reference sequence). This CDR3 has 12 residues. Trimming took 8 bases from V and 1 from J; bases not matched to a gene: 1. The CDR3 nucleotides read TGTGCCAGTTGGGACAGTAACTATGGCTACACCTTC. Translating it yields CASWDSNYGYTF.

This clonotype has a count of ten or more. V gene TRBV7-2 combines with J gene TRBJ2-7, with D possibly matching TRBD1 (6 bases). The length of the CDR3 is 14 residues. With 3 bases removed from V and 0 bases from J, the gap between germline ends came to 9 bases. Per germline, CDR1 SGHTA and CDR2 FQGNSA. CDR3 DNA sequence: TGTGCCAGCAGCTTGCCACAGGGCTCCTACGAGCAGTACTTC. It translates to CASSLPQGSYEQYF.